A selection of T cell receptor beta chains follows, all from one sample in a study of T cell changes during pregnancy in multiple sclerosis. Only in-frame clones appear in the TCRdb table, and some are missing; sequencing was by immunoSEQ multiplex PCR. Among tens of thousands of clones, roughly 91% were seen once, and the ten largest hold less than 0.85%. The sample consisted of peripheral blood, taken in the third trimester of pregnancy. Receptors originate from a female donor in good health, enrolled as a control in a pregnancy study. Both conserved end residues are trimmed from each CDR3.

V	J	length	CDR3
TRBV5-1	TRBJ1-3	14	ASSLVSGDSGNTIY
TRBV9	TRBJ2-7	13	ASSVTLAGEDEQY
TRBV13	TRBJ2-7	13	ASSAPGTVSYEQY
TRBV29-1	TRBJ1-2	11	SVRGNEASGYT
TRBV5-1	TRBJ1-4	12	ASSQGSTNEKLF
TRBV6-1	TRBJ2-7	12	ASSEAWVQDEQY
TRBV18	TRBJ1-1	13	ASSPQGVMNTEAF
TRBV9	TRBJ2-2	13	ASSPLGGNTGELF
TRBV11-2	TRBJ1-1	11	ASSLDGRAEAF
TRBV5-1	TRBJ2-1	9	ASSPGDEQF
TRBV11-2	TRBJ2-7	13	ASSLGQGAAYEQY
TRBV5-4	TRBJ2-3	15	ASSMVTSGRRTDTQY
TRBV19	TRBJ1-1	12	ASTPSSLNTEAF
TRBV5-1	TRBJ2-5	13	ASSYSQGLQETQY
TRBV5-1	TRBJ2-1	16	ASSWRPNLAGTGNEQF
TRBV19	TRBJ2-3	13	ASTPYRGSTDTQY
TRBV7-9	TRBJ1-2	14	ASSLVSDGPRSGYT
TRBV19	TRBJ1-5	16	ASSIDPPGEGYLQPQH
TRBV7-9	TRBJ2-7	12	ASSLTRGTYEQY
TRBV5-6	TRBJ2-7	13	ASSTQGRVGYEQY
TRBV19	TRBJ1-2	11	ASSMAGGYGYT
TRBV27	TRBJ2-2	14	ASAPSRGFSAGELF
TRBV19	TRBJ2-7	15	ASSPHAGTAYTYEQY
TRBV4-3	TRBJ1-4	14	ASSQERTGFNEKLF
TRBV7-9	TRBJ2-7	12	ASSPRALPYEQY
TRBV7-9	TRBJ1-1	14	ASSPYGGRNLAEAF
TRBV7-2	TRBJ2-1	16	ASSLAPVAGAGYNEQF
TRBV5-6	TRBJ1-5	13	ASSLGGRSNQPQH
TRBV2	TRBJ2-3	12	ASSVSGNKDTQY
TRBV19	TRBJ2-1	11	ASSNLQGGEQF
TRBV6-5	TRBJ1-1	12	ASSPPLGGTEAF
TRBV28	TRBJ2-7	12	ASSLTGETAEQY
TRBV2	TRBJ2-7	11	AILFGRDYEQY
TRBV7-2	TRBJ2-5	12	ASSTTGYQETQY
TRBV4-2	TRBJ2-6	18	ASSPRGLADRESWANVLT
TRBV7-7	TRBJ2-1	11	ASSRDSYNEQF
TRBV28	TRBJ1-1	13	ASSDITRANTEAF
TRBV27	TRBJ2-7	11	ASSLSSEAEQY
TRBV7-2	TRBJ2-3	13	ASSLRGVRTDTQY
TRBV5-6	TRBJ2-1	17	ASSGRLAASLSSYNEQF
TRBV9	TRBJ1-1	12	ASSGAPRDTEAF